This TCR beta chain appears in the sequencing data of a study of a mutant IDH1 vaccine in newly diagnosed glioma. Looking at the study overall: Every participant had undergone radiotherapy, temozolomide, or both before, and most underwent both.

The time point here: baseline, week 1 (first vaccination visit). The treatment denotes: pre-vaccination baseline after standard-of-care therapy. Patients carried new grade 3 or 4 IDH1-mutant astrocytomas lacking nuclear ATRX. Assay used: immunoSEQ multiplex PCR; TCRdb lists only in-frame clones, some missing. The sample includes over 30,000 clones, about three quarters of them seen just once. With 0 bases removed from V and 2 bases from J, the gap between germline ends came to 11 bases. The CDR3 is 16 residues long. Germline V lookup: CDR1 LGHNA, CDR2 YNFKEQ. This sequence was found in a man aged 45-60 years with glioma. Some clones in this sample may be carry-over from other donors' samples. Sequenced material: peripheral blood mononuclear cells (PBMCs), taken from a glioma patient treated with radiotherapy, temozolomide or both. The chain uses TRBV4-2 and TRBJ2-1; TRBD1 might be the D (6 bases). DNA of the CDR3: TGTGCCAGCAGCCAAGAAGCCGAGGGGGCCTACAATGAGCAGTTCTTC. It codes for CASSQEAEGAYNEQFF.